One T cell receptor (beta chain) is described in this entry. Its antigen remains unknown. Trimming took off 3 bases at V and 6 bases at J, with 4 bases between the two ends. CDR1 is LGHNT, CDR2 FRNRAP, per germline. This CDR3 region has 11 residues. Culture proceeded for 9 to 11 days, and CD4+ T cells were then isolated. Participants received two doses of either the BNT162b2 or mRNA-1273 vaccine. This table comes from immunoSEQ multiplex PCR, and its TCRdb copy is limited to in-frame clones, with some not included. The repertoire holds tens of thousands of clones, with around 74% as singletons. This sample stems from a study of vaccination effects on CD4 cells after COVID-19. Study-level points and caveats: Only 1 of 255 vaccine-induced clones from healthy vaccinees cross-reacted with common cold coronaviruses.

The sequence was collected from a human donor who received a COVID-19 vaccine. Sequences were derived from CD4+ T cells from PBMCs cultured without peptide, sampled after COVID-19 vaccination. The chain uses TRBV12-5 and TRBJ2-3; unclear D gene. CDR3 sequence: CASGLGDTQYF. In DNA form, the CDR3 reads TGTGCTAGTGGTTTAGGGGATACGCAGTATTTT.